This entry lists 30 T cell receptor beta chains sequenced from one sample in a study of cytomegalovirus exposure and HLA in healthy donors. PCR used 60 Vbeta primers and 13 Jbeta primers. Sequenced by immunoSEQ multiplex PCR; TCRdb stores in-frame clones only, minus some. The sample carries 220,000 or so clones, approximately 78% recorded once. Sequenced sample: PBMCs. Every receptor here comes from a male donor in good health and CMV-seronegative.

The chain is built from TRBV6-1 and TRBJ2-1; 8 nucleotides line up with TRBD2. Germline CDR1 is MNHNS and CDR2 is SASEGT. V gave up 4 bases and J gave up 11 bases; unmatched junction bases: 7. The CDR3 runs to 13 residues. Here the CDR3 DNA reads TGTGCCAGCAGTGTTGAGCGGGAGAGGAAGCAGTTCTTC. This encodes CASSVERERKQFF.

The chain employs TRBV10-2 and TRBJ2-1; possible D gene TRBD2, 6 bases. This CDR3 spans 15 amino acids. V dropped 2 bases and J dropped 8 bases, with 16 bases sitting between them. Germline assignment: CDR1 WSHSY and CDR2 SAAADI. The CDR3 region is CASSEVSGTQDEQFF. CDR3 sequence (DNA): TGCGCCAGCAGTGAGGTTAGCGGTACACAGGATGAGCAGTTCTTC.

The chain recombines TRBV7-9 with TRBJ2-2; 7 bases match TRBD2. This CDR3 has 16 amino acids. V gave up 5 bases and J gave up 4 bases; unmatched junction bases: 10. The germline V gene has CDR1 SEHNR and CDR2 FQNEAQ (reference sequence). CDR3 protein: CASSKTSPMGTGELFF. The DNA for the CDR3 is TGTGCCAGCAGCAAGACTAGCCCCATGGGCACCGGGGAGCTGTTTTTT.

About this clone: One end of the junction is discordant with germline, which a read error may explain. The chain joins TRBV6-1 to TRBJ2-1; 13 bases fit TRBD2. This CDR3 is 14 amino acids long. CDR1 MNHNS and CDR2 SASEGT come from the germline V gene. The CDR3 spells CASSQNTLLAGGIF. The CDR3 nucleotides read TGTGCCAGCAGCCAGAACACCTTACTAGCGGGAGGGATCTTC.

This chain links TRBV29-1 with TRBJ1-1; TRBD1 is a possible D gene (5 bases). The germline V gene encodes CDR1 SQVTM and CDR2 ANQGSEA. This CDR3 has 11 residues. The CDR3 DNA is TGCAGGGTGGGGCAGAACACTGAAGCTTTCTTT. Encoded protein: CRVGQNTEAFF.

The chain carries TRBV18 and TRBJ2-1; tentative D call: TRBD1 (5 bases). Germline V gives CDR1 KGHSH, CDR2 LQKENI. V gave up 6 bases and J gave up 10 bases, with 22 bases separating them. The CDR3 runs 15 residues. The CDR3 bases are TGTGCCAGCTCGAAAAGGGGCTACGGGCAGAACGAGCAGTTCTTC. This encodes CASSKRGYGQNEQFF.

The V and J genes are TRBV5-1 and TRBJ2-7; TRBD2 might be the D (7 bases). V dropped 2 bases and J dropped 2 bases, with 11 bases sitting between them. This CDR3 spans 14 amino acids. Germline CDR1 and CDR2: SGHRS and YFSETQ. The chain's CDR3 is CASSLGGATYEQYF. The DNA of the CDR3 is TGCGCCAGCAGCTTAGGGGGGGCCACCTACGAGCAGTACTTC.

The CDR3 DNA follows: TGTGCCAGCAGCCCGGCAGGGAAATCTAACACTGAAGCTTTCTTT. Protein: CASSPAGKSNTEAFF. The chain employs TRBV7-9 and TRBJ1-1; tentatively, D is TRBD1 (5 bases). The germline V and J ends were trimmed by 5 bases and 2 bases, with 15 bases remaining between them. The CDR3 covers 15 residues. In germline, CDR1 is SEHNR, CDR2 FQNEAQ (reference sequence).

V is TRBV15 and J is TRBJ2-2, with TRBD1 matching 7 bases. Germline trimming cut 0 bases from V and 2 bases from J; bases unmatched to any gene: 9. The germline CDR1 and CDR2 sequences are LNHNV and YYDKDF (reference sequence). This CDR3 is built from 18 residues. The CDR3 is CATSRDGPGTANTGELFF. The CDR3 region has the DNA TGTGCCACCAGCAGAGATGGACCCGGGACAGCTAACACCGGGGAGCTGTTTTTT.

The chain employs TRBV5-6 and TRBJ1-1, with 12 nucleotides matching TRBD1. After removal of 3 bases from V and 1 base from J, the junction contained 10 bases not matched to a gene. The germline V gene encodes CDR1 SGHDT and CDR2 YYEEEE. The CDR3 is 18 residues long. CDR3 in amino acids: CASSWITGTGGKNTEAFF. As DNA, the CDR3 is TGTGCCAGCAGCTGGATTACCGGGACAGGGGGCAAGAACACTGAAGCTTTCTTT.

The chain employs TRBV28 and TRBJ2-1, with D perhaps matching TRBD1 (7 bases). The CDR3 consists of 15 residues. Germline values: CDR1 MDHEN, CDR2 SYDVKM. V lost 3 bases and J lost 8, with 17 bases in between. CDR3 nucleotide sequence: TGTGCCAGCAGTTTCGTAGGCAGGGGGGTCTATGAGCAGTTCTTC. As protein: CASSFVGRGVYEQFF. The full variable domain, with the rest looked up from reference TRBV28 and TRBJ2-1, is DVKVTQSSRYLVKRTGEKVFLECVQDMDHENMFWYRQDPGLGLRLIYFSYDVKMKEKGDIPEGYSVSREKKERFSLILESASTNQTSMYLCASSFVGRGVYEQFFGPGTRLTVL.

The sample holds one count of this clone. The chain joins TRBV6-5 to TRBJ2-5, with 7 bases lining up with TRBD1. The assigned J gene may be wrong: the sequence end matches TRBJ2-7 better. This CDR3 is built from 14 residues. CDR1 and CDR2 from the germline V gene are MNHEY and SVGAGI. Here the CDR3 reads CASSLPGQTYEQYF. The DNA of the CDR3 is TGTGCCAGCAGTTTACCGGGACAGACCTACGAGCAGTACTTC.

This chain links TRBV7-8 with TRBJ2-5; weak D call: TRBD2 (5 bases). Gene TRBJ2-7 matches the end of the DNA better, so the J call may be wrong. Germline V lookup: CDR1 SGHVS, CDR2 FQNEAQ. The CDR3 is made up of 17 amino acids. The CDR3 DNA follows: TGTGCCAGCAGCTTAGCGCCTAGCAGGATGAGCTCCTACGAGCAGTACTTC. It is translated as CASSLAPSRMSSYEQYF.

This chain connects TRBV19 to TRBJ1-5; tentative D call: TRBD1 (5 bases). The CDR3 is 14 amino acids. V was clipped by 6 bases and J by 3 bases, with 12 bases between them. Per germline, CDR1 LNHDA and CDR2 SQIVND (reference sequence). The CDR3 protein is CASSPRQYNQPQHF. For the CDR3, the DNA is TGTGCCAGTAGCCCTCGACAGTACAATCAGCCCCAGCATTTT.

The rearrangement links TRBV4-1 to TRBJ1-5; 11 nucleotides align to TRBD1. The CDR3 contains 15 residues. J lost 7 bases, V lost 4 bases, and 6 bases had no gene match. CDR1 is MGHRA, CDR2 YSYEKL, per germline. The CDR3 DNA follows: TGCGCCAGCAGCCCTGGGACAGGGGGAGGGCAGCCCCAGCATTTT. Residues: CASSPGTGGGQPQHF.

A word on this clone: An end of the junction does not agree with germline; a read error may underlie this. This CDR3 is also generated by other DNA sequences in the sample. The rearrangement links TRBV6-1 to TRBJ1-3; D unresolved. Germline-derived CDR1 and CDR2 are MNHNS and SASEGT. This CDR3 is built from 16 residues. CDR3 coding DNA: TGTGCCAGCAGTGAATCACTAGTGGTCTCTGGAAACACTATATATTTT. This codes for CASSESLVVSGNTIYF.

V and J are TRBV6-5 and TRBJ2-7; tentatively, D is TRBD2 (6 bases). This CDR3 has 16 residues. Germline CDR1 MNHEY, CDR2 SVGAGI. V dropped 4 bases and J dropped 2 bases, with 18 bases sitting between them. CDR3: CASSFRTLGGPYEQYF. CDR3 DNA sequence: TGTGCCAGCAGTTTCCGTACACTGGGAGGACCCTACGAGCAGTACTTC.

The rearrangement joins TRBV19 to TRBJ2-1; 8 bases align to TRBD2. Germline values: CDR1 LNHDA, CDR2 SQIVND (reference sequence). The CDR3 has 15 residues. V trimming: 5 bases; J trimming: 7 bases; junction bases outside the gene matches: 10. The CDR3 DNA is TGTGCCAGTAGTGCCGGACTAGCAACGTGGAATGAGCAGTTCTTC. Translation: CASSAGLATWNEQFF.

The CDR3 bases are TGTGCCAGCAGTAGGACAGGGACAACCGGGGAGCTGTTTTTT. Translating it yields CASSRTGTTGELFF. V and J are TRBV6-5 and TRBJ2-2; 8 bases map to TRBD1. CDR3 length equals 14 residues. Losses at the gene ends were 5 bases for V and 5 bases for J; bases not matched to a gene: 4. Per germline, CDR1 MNHEY and CDR2 SVGAGI.

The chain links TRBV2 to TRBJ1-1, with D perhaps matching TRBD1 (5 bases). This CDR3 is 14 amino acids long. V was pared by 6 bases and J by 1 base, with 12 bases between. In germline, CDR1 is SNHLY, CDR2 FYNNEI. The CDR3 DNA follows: TGTGCCAGCAGCCCGGGGGGAGCGAACACTGAAGCTTTCTTT. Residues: CASSPGGANTEAFF.

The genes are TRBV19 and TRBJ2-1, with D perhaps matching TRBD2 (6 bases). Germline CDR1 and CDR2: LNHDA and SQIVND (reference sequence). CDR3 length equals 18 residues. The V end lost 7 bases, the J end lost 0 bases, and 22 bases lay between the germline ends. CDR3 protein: CASIPSVGTLSSYNEQFF. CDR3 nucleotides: TGTGCCAGTATCCCTAGCGTTGGTACCCTGAGCTCCTACAATGAGCAGTTCTTC.

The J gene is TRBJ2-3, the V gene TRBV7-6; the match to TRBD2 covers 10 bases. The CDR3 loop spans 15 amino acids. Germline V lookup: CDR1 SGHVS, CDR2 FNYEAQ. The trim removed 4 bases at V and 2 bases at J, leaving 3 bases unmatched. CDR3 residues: CASSSGLAVTDTQYF. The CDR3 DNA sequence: TGTGCCAGCAGCTCCGGACTAGCGGTCACAGATACGCAGTATTTT. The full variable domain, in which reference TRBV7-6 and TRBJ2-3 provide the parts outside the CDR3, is GAGVSQSPRYKVTKRGQDVALRCDPISGHVSLYWYRQALGQGPEFLTYFNYEAQQDKSGLPNDRFSAERPEGSISTLTIQRTEQRDSAMYRCASSSGLAVTDTQYFGPGTRLTVL.

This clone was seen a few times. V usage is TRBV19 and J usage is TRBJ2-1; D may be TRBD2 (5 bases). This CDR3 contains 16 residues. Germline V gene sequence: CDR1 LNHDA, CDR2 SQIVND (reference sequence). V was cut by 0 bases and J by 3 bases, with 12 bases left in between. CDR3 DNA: TGTGCCAGTAGTATAGAAAGCGGTGGAGGCTACAATGAGCAGTTCTTC. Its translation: CASSIESGGGYNEQFF. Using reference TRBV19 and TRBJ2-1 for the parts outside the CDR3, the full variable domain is DGGITQSPKYLFRKEGQNVTLSCEQNLNHDAMYWYRQDPGQGLRLIYYSQIVNDFQKGDIAEGYSVSREKKESFPLTVTSAQKNPTAFYLCASSIESGGGYNEQFFGPGTRLTVL.

The DNA of the CDR3 is TGTGCCACCAGCAGAGGGGGGGGACAGGGGGCGGATGGCTACACCTTC. Its translation: CATSRGGGQGADGYTF. The chain combines TRBV15 with TRBJ1-2; the match to TRBD1 covers 12 bases. The CDR3 extends over 16 amino acids. CDR1 is LNHNV and CDR2 is YYDKDF in the germline V gene (reference sequence). V lost 1 base to trimming and J lost 6 bases; unmatched junction nucleotides: 6.

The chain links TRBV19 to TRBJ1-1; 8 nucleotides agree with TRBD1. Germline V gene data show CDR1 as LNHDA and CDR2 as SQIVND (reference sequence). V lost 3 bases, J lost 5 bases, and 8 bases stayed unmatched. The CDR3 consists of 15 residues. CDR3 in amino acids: CASSMGAGGQTEAFF. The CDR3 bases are TGTGCCAGTAGTATGGGGGCAGGGGGCCAGACTGAAGCTTTCTTT.

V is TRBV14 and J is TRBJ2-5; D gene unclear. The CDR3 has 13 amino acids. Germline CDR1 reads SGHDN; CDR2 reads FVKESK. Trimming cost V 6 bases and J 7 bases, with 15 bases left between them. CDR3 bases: TGTGCCAGCAGTTCGGCGACCCGCGGGACCCAGTACTTC. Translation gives CASSSATRGTQYF.

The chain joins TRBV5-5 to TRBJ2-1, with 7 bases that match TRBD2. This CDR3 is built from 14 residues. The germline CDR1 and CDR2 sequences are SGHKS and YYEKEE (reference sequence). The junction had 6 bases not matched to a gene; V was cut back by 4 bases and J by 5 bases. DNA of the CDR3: TGTGCCAGCAGCCAATCTAGCGGCCACAATGAGCAGTTCTTC. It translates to CASSQSSGHNEQFF.

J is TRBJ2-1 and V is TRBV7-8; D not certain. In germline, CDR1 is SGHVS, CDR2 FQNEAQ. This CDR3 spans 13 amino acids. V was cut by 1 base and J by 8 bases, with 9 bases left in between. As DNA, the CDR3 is TGTGCCAGCAGCTTAGGGCCCCCCGATGAGCAGTTCTTC. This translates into CASSLGPPDEQFF.

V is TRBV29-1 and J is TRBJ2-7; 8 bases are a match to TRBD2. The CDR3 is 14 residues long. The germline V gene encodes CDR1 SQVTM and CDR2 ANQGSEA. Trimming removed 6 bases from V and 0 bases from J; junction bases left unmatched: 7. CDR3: CSVKLAVSSYEQYF. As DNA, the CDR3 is TGCAGCGTCAAACTAGCGGTGAGCTCCTACGAGCAGTACTTC.

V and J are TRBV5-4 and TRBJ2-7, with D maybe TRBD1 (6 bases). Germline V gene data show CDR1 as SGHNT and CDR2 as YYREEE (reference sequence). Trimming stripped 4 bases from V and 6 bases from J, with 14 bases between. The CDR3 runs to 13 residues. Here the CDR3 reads CASSAGAPGEQYF. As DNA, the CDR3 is TGTGCCAGCAGCGCAGGGGCGCCGGGCGAGCAGTACTTC.